This is a list of T cell receptor beta chains from one sample in a study of blood T cell repertoires in COVID-19. The protocol was immunoSEQ multiplex PCR, while the TCRdb copy is restricted to in-frame clones and leaves out a portion. The table includes 100,000 to 150,000 clones, roughly 91% detected once. The sequenced sample was peripheral blood. These receptors were obtained from a human donor in a cohort sampled during active COVID-19. CDR3s leave out the opening cysteine and the closing phenylalanine or tryptophan.

13,TRBJ2-7,TRBV5-1,ASSLYIQGSYEQY
12,TRBJ1-1,TRBV5-6,ASSLGSPNTEAF
15,TRBJ2-1,TRBV2,ASFTPPPGRGNNEQF
14,TRBJ2-7,TRBV4-2,ASSQQLAGGTYEQY
12,TRBJ2-1,TRBV3-1/TRBV3-2,ASSQVAGQGEQF
12,TRBJ1-1,TRBV3-1/TRBV3-2,ASSQPGGRTEAF
11,TRBJ1-5,TRBV5-6,ASSPRGGQPQH
10,TRBJ1-5,TRBV2,ASNRVSQPQH
13,TRBJ2-2,TRBV5-1,ASSPRGSNTGELF
11,TRBJ1-3,TRBV5-4,ASSLSGRNTIY
12,TRBJ2-1,TRBV6-6,ASSYEGGGDEQF
13,TRBJ2-7,TRBV19,ASSIRSQGAYEQY
13,TRBJ1-5,TRBV20-1,SASGSGAANQPQH
14,TRBJ1-3,TRBV10-1,ARWGQGIIPGNTIY
17,TRBJ1-6,TRBV4-2,ASSRTGGAESSYNSPLH
14,TRBJ1-5,TRBV21-1,ASSKEEASSNQPQH
13,TRBJ1-1,TRBV6-1,ASSDWQGVYTEAF
15,TRBJ2-3,TRBV11-2,ASSRRGGTGGTDTQY
14,TRBJ2-1,TRBV7-7,ASSASGTSVSNEQF
17,TRBJ2-5,TRBV9,ASSVSPLERGTRAETQY
10,TRBJ2-1,TRBV28,ASSSSGTLQF
18,TRBJ2-4,TRBV27,ASSPTSGGLGQLAKNIQY
13,TRBJ2-1,TRBV11-3,ASSPNPAGYNEQF
13,TRBJ1-5,TRBV5-5,ASSPGQGMDQPQH
14,TRBJ1-4,TRBV5-1,ASSGTGGPTNEKLF
15,TRBJ2-1,TRBV18,ASSLSARQGALNEQF
12,TRBJ1-3,TRBV7-9,ASSLEQSGNTIY
13,TRBJ2-5,TRBV7-2,ASSLGGGSSETQY
15,TRBJ2-1,TRBV11-3,ASSLDHLGQGADEQF
14,TRBJ2-2,TRBV24-1,ATSDSGTGESGELF
11,TRBJ2-1,TRBV18,ASSPPPANEQF
15,TRBJ1-1,TRBV5-4,ASSLVPKGAQGTEAF
11,TRBJ1-1,TRBV6-6,ASSQGSDTEAF
13,TRBJ1-2,TRBV3-1/TRBV3-2,ASSQDWGANYGYT
13,TRBJ1-1,TRBV10-3,AISEFTGRGEAAF
14,TRBJ2-3,TRBV28,ASSLLGGDPPDTQY
9,TRBJ2-7,TRBV19,ASSWGGEQY
17,TRBJ2-4,TRBV5-5,ASSWGADSGISPKNIQY
10,TRBJ1-1,TRBV6-5,ASKGRGSEAF
11,TRBJ1-4,TRBV7-9,ASSLAGGRKLF
12,TRBJ1-4,TRBV10-1,ASSEVAGPEKLF
11,TRBJ1-2,TRBV5-1,ASSSTGRSGYT
12,TRBJ2-6,TRBV27,ASSPNSGANVLT
11,TRBJ1-1,TRBV6-5,ASSYEVNTEAF
13,TRBJ2-5,TRBV7-9,ASSPPGLRQETQY
14,TRBJ2-3,TRBV9,ASSVDGGGSTDTQY
15,TRBJ2-2,TRBV28,ASSHQGRFANTGELF
11,TRBJ2-5,TRBV2,ASSEMLWSAQY
11,TRBJ2-7,TRBV4-1,ASSLSNSYEQY
12,TRBJ2-7,TRBV20-1,SASPREVSYEQY
13,TRBJ2-1,TRBV18,ASAGTGLRWNEQF
13,TRBJ1-1,TRBV6-5,ASKITGFSGYGAF
12,TRBJ1-1,TRBV29-1,SVQEGKPTGEAF
15,TRBJ1-2,TRBV4-2,ASSQDSLAGGYYGYT
12,TRBJ2-7,TRBV14,ASSQGLGVFEQY